This T cell receptor beta chain was profiled in a study of T cells expressing NK-cell markers. Study-wide background: Seven sequenced donors out of eight were HCMV-seropositive, one seronegative. Study results and caveats: In six donors, dominant NKG2C+ clonotypes were about 1.0-7.0% of CD8+ T cells.

About this clonotype itself: The antigen is not known.

The CDR3 is 15 amino acids. Germline lookup yields CDR1 SGHTS and CDR2 YDEGEE. TCRdb re-called the 5' RACE reads; every CDR3 protein appears as one record, without DNA. Recorded for this sample: about 400,000 distinct CDR3 sequences. Sequencing was performed on blood T cells: a sorted CD56 or NKG2C T cell subset, CD4+ or CD8+ T cells, or bulk PBMC T cells (not recorded which). The sequence was obtained from a woman between 50 and 59 years old in good health. The genes are TRBV5-8 and TRBJ2-1; the D gene TCRdb calls, TRBD1, cannot be checked with no DNA. This CDR3 is CASSTGQVANNEQFF.